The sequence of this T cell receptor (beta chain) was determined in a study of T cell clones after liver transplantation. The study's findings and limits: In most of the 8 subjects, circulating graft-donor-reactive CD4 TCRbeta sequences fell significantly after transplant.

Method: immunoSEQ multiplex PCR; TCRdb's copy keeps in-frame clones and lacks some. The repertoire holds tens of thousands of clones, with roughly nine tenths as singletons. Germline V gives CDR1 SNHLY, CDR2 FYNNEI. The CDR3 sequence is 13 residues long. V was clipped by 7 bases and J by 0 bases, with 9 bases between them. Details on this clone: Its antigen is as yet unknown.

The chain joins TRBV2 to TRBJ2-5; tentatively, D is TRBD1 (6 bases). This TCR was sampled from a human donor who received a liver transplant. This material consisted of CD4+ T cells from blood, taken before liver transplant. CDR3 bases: TGTGCCAGCAACAGGGAGTACCAAGAGACCCAGTACTTC. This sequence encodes CASNREYQETQYF.